This TCR beta chain was captured by sequencing in a study of PD-L1 blockade in urothelial cancer (dated by TCRdb to 2015 to 2018). For the wider study: All patients started therapy around 2014 and received atezolizumab 1,200 mg intravenously every 3 weeks. About 90% of the roughly 29 patients were males with bladder-origin urothelial cancer, and about 60% of the 29 reported a prior smoking history. An ECOG performance status of 0 or 1 was recorded for the patients, and 0 to 3 prior chemotherapy regimens had been received by the patients. Blood samples were analyzed at 3 weeks after treatment start (second dose) and at 6 weeks after treatment start. Blood samples yielded a median of about 150,000 T cells and 65,000 to 95,000 unique TCRs, with median clonality 0.080. An exploratory multi-omic analysis was conducted of the somatic, immune and clinical correlates of response to PD-L1 blockade with atezolizumab in urothelial cancer. Pretreatment tumor samples, along with matched peripheral blood collected serially before and after atezolizumab treatment, underwent TCR sequencing. Durable clinical benefit was defined as progression-free survival longer than 6 months, and TCR features were also tested against progression-free and overall survival. In the same patients who had TCR sequencing, pretreatment tumors also underwent whole exome sequencing and RNA sequencing. Durable clinical benefit was achieved by nine patients and was not achieved by 20 patients. Pretreatment blood TCR-seq was available for twenty-nine patients, at least one posttreatment blood collection was obtained for about 24 patients, and tumor TCR-seq was available for about 24 patients. General findings and caveats noted by the study authors: Small sample size (n of about 30) and many exploratory analyses mean the results are intended to be hypothesis-generating. At 3 weeks after the start of treatment, tumor-associated TCR clones in peripheral blood had expanded more in patients with durable benefit (n of about 22, p = 0.022). Improved progression-free and overall survival was associated with having pretreatment peripheral blood TCR clonality below the median.

The sample's time point label is to be understood as: peripheral blood 6 weeks after treatment start. A cohort of 30 or so patients with locally advanced or metastatic urothelial carcinoma, treated at Memorial Sloan Kettering on a trial protocol, was included. Peripheral blood mononuclear cells were collected pretreatment and during treatment, with between 1 and 8 total time points per patient. The Qiagen DNeasy Blood extraction kit was used to purify genomic DNA from total PBMCs and tumor samples. PBMCs were collected pretreatment and during treatment, and were isolated and stored as previously described. To estimate absolute template abundance from read counts, synthetic TCR analog templates were spiked into each PCR. Using the immunoSEQ assay, TCRbeta CDR3 regions were amplified from genomic DNA with bias-controlled V and J gene primers. Sequencing of rearranged TCRbeta segments was done at approximately 20X coverage. As for how the authors treated the data: Clustering was used to correct sequencing errors, and CDR3s were annotated against IMGT to assign V, D and J genes. Out-of-frame and stop-codon sequences were excluded, and only productive TCRbeta rearrangements were used in downstream analyses. Clonality was computed as one minus Shannon entropy normalized by the log of the number of unique productive sequences. Clones differing between time points or between blood and tumor were identified by Fisher's exact test with Benjamini-Hochberg correction at adjusted p below 0.01. The source is immuneACCESS, and TCRdb retained only in-frame sequences with V and J called. Part of the clones is not carried over; for the studies checked, unresolved V genes explain less than half of this, and the remainder is unexplained. V and J calls and clone size are copied from that table; D and trimming were computed from the DNA. A total of 80,000 to 95,000 clones appear in this sample, less than 85% of them only once. The ten largest clones take up roughly 8% of the sample.

In the case of this clone: The antigen it binds to is not known. It has no much larger one-base neighbor in the sample; base qualities were not kept.

The receptor was isolated from a man aged 70-80 years with urothelial cancer. The sample here was PBMCs, taken around atezolizumab (anti-PD-L1) treatment.

This receptor has the CDR3 CASSLMGALNYGYTF. The nucleotide sequence is TGTGCCAGCAGCTTAATGGGGGCGCTTAACTATGGCTACACCTTC. The chain couples TRBV7-9 to TRBJ1-2, and the D gene may be TRBD1, 6 bases matching. The CDR3, cysteine through phenylalanine, is 15 amino acids long. The CDR3 DNA has 45 bases and is translated from base 1. Per the germline V gene (reference sequence), SEHNR is the CDR1 and FQNEAQ is the CDR2. V loses 2 bases of germline sequence and J loses 1 base, and the interval between the two ends is 11 bases.